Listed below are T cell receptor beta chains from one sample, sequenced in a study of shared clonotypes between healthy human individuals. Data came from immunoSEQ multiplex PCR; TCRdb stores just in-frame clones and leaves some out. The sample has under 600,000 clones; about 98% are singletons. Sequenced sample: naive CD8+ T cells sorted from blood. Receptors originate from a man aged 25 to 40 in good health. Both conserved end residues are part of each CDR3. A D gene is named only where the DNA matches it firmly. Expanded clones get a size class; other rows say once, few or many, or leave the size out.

cdr3_nt: TGCAGCGTCCCCTGGGGGACTAGCGGGGTCACAGATACGCAGTATTTT
cdr3_aa: CSVPWGTSGVTDTQYF
j_call: TRBJ2-3
clone_size: .
d_call: TRBD2
v_call: TRBV29-1

cdr3_nt: TGTGCCAGCAGCAGGAACGGTCCGAACACTGAAGCTTTCTTT
cdr3_aa: CASSRNGPNTEAFF
j_call: TRBJ1-1
clone_size: .
d_call: .
v_call: TRBV7-6

cdr3_nt: TGTGCCAGCAGCGGGGTCGGGAGGGCCAGTGAGACCCAGTACTTC
cdr3_aa: CASSGVGRASETQYF
j_call: TRBJ2-5
clone_size: .
d_call: TRBD2
v_call: TRBV9

cdr3_nt: TGCGCCAGCAGCCCGCCGATCGGGACTACCTACAATGAGCAGTTCTTC
cdr3_aa: CASSPPIGTTYNEQFF
j_call: TRBJ2-1
clone_size: .
d_call: TRBD2
v_call: TRBV5-1

cdr3_nt: TGTGCCAGCAGCTTAGGAGACAATGAGCAGTTCTTC
cdr3_aa: CASSLGDNEQFF
j_call: TRBJ2-1
clone_size: .
d_call: .
v_call: TRBV7-6

cdr3_nt: TGTGCCAGCAGCCCTGACGGGGCCAACGTCCTGACTTTC
cdr3_aa: CASSPDGANVLTF
j_call: TRBJ2-6
clone_size: once
d_call: .
v_call: TRBV7-2

cdr3_nt: TGTGCCAGCAGCCTAGGGACAGGGGAGGCTCAGCCCCAGCATTTT
cdr3_aa: CASSLGTGEAQPQHF
j_call: TRBJ1-5
clone_size: .
d_call: TRBD1
v_call: TRBV28

cdr3_nt: TGCAGCGCCCGACTAGCGGGAGGGCCGGGCAATGAGCAGTTCTTC
cdr3_aa: CSARLAGGPGNEQFF
j_call: TRBJ2-1
clone_size: .
d_call: TRBD2
v_call: TRBV29-1

cdr3_nt: TGTGCCAGCAGTCAAGCGGGGACCAATGAGCAGTTCTTC
cdr3_aa: CASSQAGTNEQFF
j_call: TRBJ2-1
clone_size: .
d_call: TRBD2
v_call: TRBV27

cdr3_nt: TGTGCCAGCAGCGCTAATGCGGGACAGTTCTATGGCTACACCTTC
cdr3_aa: CASSANAGQFYGYTF
j_call: TRBJ1-2
clone_size: .
d_call: TRBD1
v_call: TRBV9

cdr3_nt: TGTGCCAGCAGCCGCAGGGGGCACCGTCCCTACGAGCAGTACTTC
cdr3_aa: CASSRRGHRPYEQYF
j_call: TRBJ2-7
clone_size: .
d_call: TRBD1
v_call: TRBV5-8

cdr3_nt: TGCGCCAGCACGGCAGCGGGTGACACTGAAGCTTTCTTT
cdr3_aa: CASTAAGDTEAFF
j_call: TRBJ1-1
clone_size: .
d_call: .
v_call: TRBV10-2

cdr3_nt: TGTGCCATCAGTGAGTCGATGGGGGGACGAAACACTGAAGTTTTCTTT
cdr3_aa: CAISESMGGRNTEVFF
j_call: TRBJ1-1
clone_size: .
d_call: .
v_call: TRBV10-3

cdr3_nt: TGTGCCAGCAGCCCGGGGCAGACTGAAGCTTTCTTT
cdr3_aa: CASSPGQTEAFF
j_call: TRBJ1-1
clone_size: .
d_call: .
v_call: TRBV13

cdr3_nt: TGTGCCAGCAGCGACAATGGGTGGCGGGGTTCCTACAATGAGCAGTTCTTC
cdr3_aa: CASSDNGWRGSYNEQFF
j_call: TRBJ2-1
clone_size: .
d_call: .
v_call: TRBV9

cdr3_nt: TGTGCCAGCAGCCCGACATTCGCGGATAGCGGACCTTACAATGAGCAGTTCTTC
cdr3_aa: CASSPTFADSGPYNEQFF
j_call: TRBJ2-1
clone_size: .
d_call: .
v_call: TRBV7-9

cdr3_nt: TGTGCCAGCAGCATCGGACAGGGGATGGGGGTGAACACTGAAGCTTTCTTT
cdr3_aa: CASSIGQGMGVNTEAFF
j_call: TRBJ1-1
clone_size: .
d_call: TRBD1
v_call: TRBV11-2

cdr3_nt: TGTGCCAGCAGCCGAGCGGCTCCCTACGAGCAGTACTTC
cdr3_aa: CASSRAAPYEQYF
j_call: TRBJ2-7
clone_size: .
d_call: .
v_call: TRBV14

cdr3_nt: TGTGCCAGCAGCGTAGAAGGCGGGAGGAGTGCTGAGCAGTTCTTC
cdr3_aa: CASSVEGGRSAEQFF
j_call: TRBJ2-1
clone_size: .
d_call: TRBD2
v_call: TRBV9

cdr3_nt: TGCAGCGTAGAGGGACTAGCGGAAGTCGGCTACAATGAGCAGTTCTTC
cdr3_aa: CSVEGLAEVGYNEQFF
j_call: TRBJ2-1
clone_size: .
d_call: TRBD2
v_call: TRBV29-1

cdr3_nt: TGTGCCAGCAGAAAGGGGTACGAGCAGTACTTC
cdr3_aa: CASRKGYEQYF
j_call: TRBJ2-7
clone_size: .
d_call: .
v_call: TRBV7-9

cdr3_nt: TGCGCCAGCAGCCAAAGCCCCAGGGGCGCCGGGGAGCTGTTTTTT
cdr3_aa: CASSQSPRGAGELFF
j_call: TRBJ2-2
clone_size: .
d_call: .
v_call: TRBV4-3

cdr3_nt: TGTGCCAGCAGCGGACGACTTAGCAATGAGCAGTTCTTC
cdr3_aa: CASSGRLSNEQFF
j_call: TRBJ2-1
clone_size: .
d_call: .
v_call: TRBV9

cdr3_nt: TGTGCCAGCAGCTCCGGGACTAGCGGGAGGGCCCGGCTGGGCGAGCAGTACTTC
cdr3_aa: CASSSGTSGRARLGEQYF
j_call: TRBJ2-7
clone_size: once
d_call: TRBD2
v_call: TRBV7-2

cdr3_nt: TGTGCCAGCGGGAGGGGGGGGACCAACGAGCAGTACTTC
cdr3_aa: CASGRGGTNEQYF
j_call: TRBJ2-7
clone_size: .
d_call: .
v_call: TRBV27

cdr3_nt: TGTGCCAGCAGTGAATGGATAACAGGGGCCAATGAGCAGTTCTTC
cdr3_aa: CASSEWITGANEQFF
j_call: TRBJ2-1
clone_size: .
d_call: TRBD1
v_call: TRBV6-1

cdr3_nt: TGCGCCAGCAGCTTGTTCCGACAGGGGGCTCAGTACAATGAGCAGTTCTTC
cdr3_aa: CASSLFRQGAQYNEQFF
j_call: TRBJ2-1
clone_size: once
d_call: TRBD1
v_call: TRBV5-1

cdr3_nt: TGTGCCAGCAGCTATCAGACAGGTCTAACGATTGACTATGGCTACACCTTC
cdr3_aa: CASSYQTGLTIDYGYTF
j_call: TRBJ1-2
clone_size: .
d_call: .
v_call: TRBV5-5

cdr3_nt: TGTGCCAGCAGCCACCAAAAGGGGAGAAGGTCGGGAGATACGCAGTATTTT
cdr3_aa: CASSHQKGRRSGDTQYF
j_call: TRBJ2-3
clone_size: .
d_call: .
v_call: TRBV7-9

cdr3_nt: TGTGCCAGCAGCTTATTGTCCTACGAGCAGTACTTC
cdr3_aa: CASSLLSYEQYF
j_call: TRBJ2-7
clone_size: .
d_call: .
v_call: TRBV11-2

cdr3_nt: TGTGCCAGCTCACCGGATAAGGGGATTGACACAGATACGCAGTATTTT
cdr3_aa: CASSPDKGIDTDTQYF
j_call: TRBJ2-3
clone_size: .
d_call: .
v_call: TRBV18

cdr3_nt: TGTGCCAGCAGCTTTGGGCCCGGGGCCAACTACGAGCAGTACTTC
cdr3_aa: CASSFGPGANYEQYF
j_call: TRBJ2-7
clone_size: .
d_call: .
v_call: TRBV7-2

cdr3_nt: TGTGCCAGCAGCCCCGAGCGGGAGAAGTACGAGCAGTACTTC
cdr3_aa: CASSPEREKYEQYF
j_call: TRBJ2-7
clone_size: .
d_call: TRBD2
v_call: TRBV7-9

cdr3_nt: TGTGCCACCAGACTAGCGGGACTAACAGATACGCAGTATTTT
cdr3_aa: CATRLAGLTDTQYF
j_call: TRBJ2-3
clone_size: .
d_call: TRBD2
v_call: TRBV6-5

cdr3_nt: TGTGCCAGCAGCTTAGATACAGTTTCTAGCACAGATACGCAGTATTTT
cdr3_aa: CASSLDTVSSTDTQYF
j_call: TRBJ2-3
clone_size: .
d_call: .
v_call: TRBV7-8

cdr3_nt: TGCGCCAGCAGTGATTACAGGGGATACACCGGGGAGCTGTTTTTT
cdr3_aa: CASSDYRGYTGELFF
j_call: TRBJ2-2
clone_size: .
d_call: TRBD1
v_call: TRBV10-2

cdr3_nt: TGTGCCAGCAGCGGGGGACTAGCGGGCCTCAATGAGCAGTTCTTC
cdr3_aa: CASSGGLAGLNEQFF
j_call: TRBJ2-1
clone_size: .
d_call: TRBD2
v_call: TRBV5-5

cdr3_nt: TGTGCCAGCAGTGATCTTCGACAGGATAAACATTTT
cdr3_aa: CASSDLRQDKHF
j_call: TRBJ1-5
clone_size: .
d_call: .
v_call: TRBV2

cdr3_nt: TGTGCCAGCAGCGGGACAGGGGACCCTAGGAGGTACGAGCAGTACTTC
cdr3_aa: CASSGTGDPRRYEQYF
j_call: TRBJ2-7
clone_size: .
d_call: TRBD1
v_call: TRBV11-2